A selection of T cell receptor beta chains follows, all from one sample in a study of cytomegalovirus exposure and HLA in healthy donors. Sequencing used immunoSEQ multiplex PCR; TCRdb keeps in-frame clones, though not all of them. The sample has over 90,000 clones, around 63% seen once. The specimen sequenced was PBMCs. The source is a human donor in good health. CDR3s include the opening cysteine and the closing phenylalanine or tryptophan. D genes are given only for firm matches. Where a row states a size, it is once, few, many or the class of an expanded clone; other rows omit it.

d_gene	j_gene	len	v_gene	abundance	CDR3nt	CDR3aa
.	TRBJ1-5	13	TRBV6-5	.	TGTGCCAGCAGTTACGGCAAATATCAGCCCCAGCATTTT	CASSYGKYQPQHF
.	TRBJ2-1	15	TRBV7-2	few	TGTGCCAGCAGCTTAGTAAGCGGGCTTTACAATGAGCAGTTCTTC	CASSLVSGLYNEQFF
TRBD1	TRBJ2-7	15	TRBV5-1	once	TGCGCCAGCAGCAAACAACAGGGGCGAGCGTTCGAGCAGTACTTC	CASSKQQGRAFEQYF
.	TRBJ2-1	13	TRBV9	.	TGTGCCAGCAGCGTAACCCCCAGCAATGAGCAGTTCTTC	CASSVTPSNEQFF
TRBD1	TRBJ2-7	18	TRBV5-6	.	TGTGCCAGCAGCACTACTACCCCGGGACAGGGGCTTTCCTACGAGCAGTACTTC	CASSTTTPGQGLSYEQYF
TRBD2	TRBJ2-7	14	TRBV5-1	.	TGCGCCAGCAGCCCTCGGACTAGCGGGGCCGAGCAGTACTTC	CASSPRTSGAEQYF
TRBD1	TRBJ2-1	14	TRBV11-2	.	TGTGCCAGCAGACGACAGGGGGTTTACAATGAGCAGTTCTTC	CASRRQGVYNEQFF
TRBD2	TRBJ2-7	17	TRBV15	.	TGTGCCACCAGCAGAGGTGGGACTAGCGTAAATCAAAACGAGCAGTACTTC	CATSRGGTSVNQNEQYF
.	TRBJ2-3	11	TRBV4-2	.	TGTGCCAGCAGCCAATCTGATACGCAGTATTTT	CASSQSDTQYF
TRBD2	TRBJ2-2	15	TRBV28	.	TGTGCCAGCAGTTTTGCGGGAGCGGGCACCGGGGAGCTGTTTTTT	CASSFAGAGTGELFF
TRBD2	TRBJ2-7	14	TRBV30	.	TGTGCCTGGCGAGCGGCGGGGAGGGGATACGAGCAGTACTTC	CAWRAAGRGYEQYF
.	TRBJ1-5	14	TRBV2	few	TGTGCCAGCAGCCAGGGTATGAGCAATCAGCCCCAGCATTTT	CASSQGMSNQPQHF
TRBD1	TRBJ1-1	16	TRBV5-1	.	TGCGCCAGCAGTAGGGGACAGGGGGCGAGCTCCAATGAAGCTTTCTTT	CASSRGQGASSNEAFF
.	TRBJ2-1	15	TRBV5-1	.	TGCGCCAGCAGCTTGAGTCGGGGTCCTTACAATGAGCAGTTCTTC	CASSLSRGPYNEQFF
.	TRBJ2-3	15	TRBV27	.	TGTGCCGGACATCTGATTGTAGAGAACACAGATACGCAGTATTTT	CAGHLIVENTDTQYF
.	TRBJ2-2	15	TRBV7-6	.	TGTGCGACCTTCGCGGCGGACACGAACACCGGGGAGCTGTTTTTT	CATFAADTNTGELFF
TRBD1	TRBJ2-2	14	TRBV6-1	.	TGTGCCAGCAGAAAGGGGGCGGACACCGGGGAGCTGTTTTTT	CASRKGADTGELFF
TRBD1	TRBJ1-2	14	TRBV11-2	.	TGTGCCAGCAGCCCCAGGACAGGGGCTAATGGCTACACCTTC	CASSPRTGANGYTF
.	TRBJ1-6	15	TRBV6-5	.	TGTGCCAGCAGTTCTATCGACAGGTCGTTTGCACCCCTCCACTTT	CASSSIDRSFAPLHF
TRBD1	TRBJ2-1	11	TRBV7-2	few	TGTGCCAGCAGCTCCGGGACAGGGCAGTTCTTC	CASSSGTGQFF
.	TRBJ1-2	14	TRBV29-1	few	TGCAGCGTTGGACCGGGACACACTAACTATGGCTACACCTTC	CSVGPGHTNYGYTF
TRBD1	TRBJ1-5	16	TRBV10-2	few	TGCGCCAGCAGTGAGTCGAGCAGGGGGCGAAGTCAGCCCCAGCATTTT	CASSESSRGRSQPQHF
.	TRBJ2-7	12	TRBV11-3	.	TGTGCCAGCAGCTTGAGTAGCGGCGAGCAGTACTTC	CASSLSSGEQYF
TRBD1	TRBJ2-2	17	TRBV11-1	once	TGTGCCAGCAGTTCTCCCAGAGGACAGGGTAAAACCGGGGAGCTGTTTTTT	CASSSPRGQGKTGELFF
.	TRBJ1-4	15	TRBV2	.	TGTGCCAGCAGACAATGGGGGGAAACTAATGAAAAACTGTTTTTT	CASRQWGETNEKLFF
.	TRBJ1-6	13	TRBV6-1	few	TGTGCCAGCAGTGACAGGGATAATTCACCCCTCCACTTT	CASSDRDNSPLHF
TRBD1	TRBJ1-2	17	TRBV7-8	.	TGTGCCAGCAGCTTAATCCCCCGGGACAGGGTGCGACATGGCTACACCTTC	CASSLIPRDRVRHGYTF
TRBD2	TRBJ2-7	14	TRBV6-1	.	TGTGCCAGCAGTGCACTAGCGGGAGAAGGTGAGCAGTACTTC	CASSALAGEGEQYF
TRBD2	TRBJ2-5	13	TRBV19	many	TGTGCCAGTAGTGCCGGGGGGTCAGTGACCCAGTACTTC	CASSAGGSVTQYF
TRBD1	TRBJ2-2	18	TRBV2	.	TGTGCCAGCAGTGAAAGTGGCCTGACAGGGCTGAACACCGGGGAGCTGTTTTTT	CASSESGLTGLNTGELFF
.	TRBJ1-1	13	TRBV11-3	.	TGTGCCAGCAGCGTTGCACAGAACACTGAAGCTTTCTTT	CASSVAQNTEAFF
TRBD1	TRBJ2-3	17	TRBV5-6	.	TGTGCCAGCAGCTTGGTTGGGAACAGGGGGCCGACAGATACGCAGTATTTT	CASSLVGNRGPTDTQYF
.	TRBJ2-7	14	TRBV28	.	TGTGCCAGCAGTTTTACAGGTTCCAATTACGAGCAGTACTTC	CASSFTGSNYEQYF
TRBD1	TRBJ1-3	17	TRBV11-3	.	TGTGCCAGCAGCTTAGAGACCCAGGGGGCTAGAGGAAACACCATATATTTT	CASSLETQGARGNTIYF
TRBD2	TRBJ2-3	22	TRBV7-3	once	TGTGCCAGCAGCTCCCGACCAAGATCTAGCGGGAGGGCCGAGGCATCCACAGATACGCAGTATTTT	CASSSRPRSSGRAEASTDTQYF
TRBD1	TRBJ1-4	16	TRBV5-1	few	TGCGCCAGCAGCCCTATCGGGACAGCTCTTAATGAAAAACTGTTTTTT	CASSPIGTALNEKLFF
.	TRBJ1-5	12	TRBV6-1	.	TGTGCCACCCGAGGGGGGGGTCAGCCCCAGCATTTT	CATRGGGQPQHF
TRBD2	TRBJ2-1	18	TRBV9	.	TGTGCCAGCAGCCCCTCCATTAGCGGGAGGAGCTCCTACAATGAGCAGTTCTTC	CASSPSISGRSSYNEQFF
TRBD2	TRBJ2-1	13	TRBV29-1	.	TGCAGCGAAAAGCGGGGGGGTTACAATGAGCAGTTCTTC	CSEKRGGYNEQFF
.	TRBJ2-6	13	TRBV7-3	.	TGTGCCAGCAGCCCTCCTGGGGCCAACGTCCTGACTTTC	CASSPPGANVLTF
TRBD1	TRBJ2-7	13	TRBV28	.	TGTGCCAGCAGACGGGACAGGGGAGACGAGCAGTACTTC	CASRRDRGDEQYF
TRBD2	TRBJ2-1	16	TRBV28	.	TGTGCCAGCAGTTTTCCGGGGACTAGCGGGAGGAATGAGCAGTTCTTC	CASSFPGTSGRNEQFF
.	TRBJ1-2	14	TRBV14	.	TGTGCCAGCAGCCTGGACAGCTGGGGCTATGGCTACACCTTC	CASSLDSWGYGYTF